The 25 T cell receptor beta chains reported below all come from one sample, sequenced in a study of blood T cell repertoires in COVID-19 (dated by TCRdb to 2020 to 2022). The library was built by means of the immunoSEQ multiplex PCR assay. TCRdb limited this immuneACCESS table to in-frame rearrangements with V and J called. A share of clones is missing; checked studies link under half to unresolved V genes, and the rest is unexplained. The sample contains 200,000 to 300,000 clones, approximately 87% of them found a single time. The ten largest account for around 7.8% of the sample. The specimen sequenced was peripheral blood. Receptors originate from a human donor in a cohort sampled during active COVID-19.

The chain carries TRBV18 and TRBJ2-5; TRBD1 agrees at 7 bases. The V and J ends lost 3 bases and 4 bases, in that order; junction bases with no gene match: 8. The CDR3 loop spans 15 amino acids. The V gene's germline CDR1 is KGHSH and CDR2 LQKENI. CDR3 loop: CASSPGPNRGETQYF. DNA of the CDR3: TGTGCCAGCTCACCGGGACCCAACAGGGGAGAGACCCAGTACTTC.

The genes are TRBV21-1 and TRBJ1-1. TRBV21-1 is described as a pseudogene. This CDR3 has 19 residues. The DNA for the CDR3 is TGTGCCAGCAGCAAACGGCCAGGGCGGGACCTCCACTTGAACACTGAAGCTTTCTTT. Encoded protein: CASSKRPGRDLHLNTEAFF.

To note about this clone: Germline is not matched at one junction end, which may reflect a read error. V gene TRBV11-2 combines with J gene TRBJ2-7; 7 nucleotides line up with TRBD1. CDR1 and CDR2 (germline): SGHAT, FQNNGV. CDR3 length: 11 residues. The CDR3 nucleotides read TGTGCCAGCAGCTCGGGACAGTTTTGGGACTTC. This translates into CASSSGQFWDF.

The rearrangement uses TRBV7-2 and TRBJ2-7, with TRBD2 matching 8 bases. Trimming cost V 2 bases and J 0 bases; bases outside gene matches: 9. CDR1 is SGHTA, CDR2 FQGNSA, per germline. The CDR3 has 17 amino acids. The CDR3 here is CASSLRGTSPFSYEQYF. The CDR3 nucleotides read TGTGCCAGCAGCTTAAGGGGGACTAGTCCTTTCTCCTACGAGCAGTACTTC.

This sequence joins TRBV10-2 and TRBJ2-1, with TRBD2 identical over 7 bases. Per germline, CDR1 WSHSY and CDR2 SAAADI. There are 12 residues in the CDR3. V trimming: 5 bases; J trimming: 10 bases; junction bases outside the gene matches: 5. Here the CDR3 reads CASSLLLAEQFF. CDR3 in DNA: TGCGCCAGCAGTCTATTACTAGCGGAGCAGTTCTTC.

This chain's CDR3 is CASSPLGRASGNTIYF. CDR3 bases: TGTGCCAGCAGCCCGCTAGGCAGAGCCTCTGGAAACACCATATATTTT. The chain joins TRBV3-1 (or the pseudogene TRBV3-2) to TRBJ1-3; no firm D call. Germline V gives CDR1 LGHDT, CDR2 YNNKEL (reference sequence). Trimming left V 4 bases short and J 0 bases short, with 13 bases between. The CDR3 runs 16 residues.

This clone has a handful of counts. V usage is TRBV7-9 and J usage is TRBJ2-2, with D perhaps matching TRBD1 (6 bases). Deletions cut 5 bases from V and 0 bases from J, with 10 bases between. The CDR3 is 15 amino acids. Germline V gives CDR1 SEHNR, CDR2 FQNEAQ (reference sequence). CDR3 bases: TGTGCCAGCAGCCGAGACAGGACGAACACCGGGGAGCTGTTTTTT. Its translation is CASSRDRTNTGELFF.

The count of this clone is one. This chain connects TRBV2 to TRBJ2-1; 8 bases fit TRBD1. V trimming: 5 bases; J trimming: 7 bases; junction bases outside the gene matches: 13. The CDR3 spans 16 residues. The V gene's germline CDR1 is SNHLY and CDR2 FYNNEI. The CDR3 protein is CASSRPQGVGLNEQFF. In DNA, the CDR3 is TGTGCCAGCAGTAGACCACAGGGGGTTGGGTTGAATGAGCAGTTCTTC.

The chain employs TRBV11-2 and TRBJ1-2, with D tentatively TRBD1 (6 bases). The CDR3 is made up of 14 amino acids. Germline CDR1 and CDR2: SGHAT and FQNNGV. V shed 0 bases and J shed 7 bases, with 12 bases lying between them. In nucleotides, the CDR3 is TGTGCCAGCAGCTTAGATCTAGCAGGGGTTGGCTACACCTTC. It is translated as CASSLDLAGVGYTF.

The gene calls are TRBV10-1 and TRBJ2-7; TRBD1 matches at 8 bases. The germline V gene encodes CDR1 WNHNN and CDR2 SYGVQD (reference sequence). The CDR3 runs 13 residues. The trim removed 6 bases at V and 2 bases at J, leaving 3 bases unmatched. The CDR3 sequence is CASSGQGAYEQYF. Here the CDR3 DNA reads TGCGCCAGCAGCGGACAGGGCGCCTACGAGCAGTACTTC.

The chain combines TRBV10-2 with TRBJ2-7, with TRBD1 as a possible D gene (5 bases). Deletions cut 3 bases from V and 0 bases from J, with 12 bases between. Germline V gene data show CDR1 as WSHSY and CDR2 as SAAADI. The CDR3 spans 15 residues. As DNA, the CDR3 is TGCGCCAGCAGTGAAAGGCGACAGAGCTCCTACGAGCAGTACTTC. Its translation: CASSERRQSSYEQYF.

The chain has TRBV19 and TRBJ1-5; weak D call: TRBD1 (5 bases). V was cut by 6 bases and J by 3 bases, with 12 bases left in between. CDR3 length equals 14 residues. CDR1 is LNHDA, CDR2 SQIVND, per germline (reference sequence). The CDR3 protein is CASRAGTVNQPQHF. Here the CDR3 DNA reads TGTGCCAGTAGAGCCGGGACTGTCAATCAGCCCCAGCATTTT. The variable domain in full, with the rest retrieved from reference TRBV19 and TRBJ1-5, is DGGITQSPKYLFRKEGQNVTLSCEQNLNHDAMYWYRQDPGQGLRLIYYSQIVNDFQKGDIAEGYSVSREKKESFPLTVTSAQKNPTAFYLCASRAGTVNQPQHFGDGTRLSIL.

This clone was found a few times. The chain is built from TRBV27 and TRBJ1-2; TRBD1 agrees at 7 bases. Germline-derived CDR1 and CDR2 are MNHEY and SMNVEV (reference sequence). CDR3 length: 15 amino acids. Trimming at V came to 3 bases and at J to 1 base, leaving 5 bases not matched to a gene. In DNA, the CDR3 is TGTGCCAGCAGTTTGGTTCCAGGGGGTAACTATGGCTACACCTTC. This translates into CASSLVPGGNYGYTF.

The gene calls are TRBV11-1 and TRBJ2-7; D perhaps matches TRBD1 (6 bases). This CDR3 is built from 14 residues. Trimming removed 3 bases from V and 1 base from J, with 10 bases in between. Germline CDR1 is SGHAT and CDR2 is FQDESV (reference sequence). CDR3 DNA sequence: TGTGCCAGCAGCTTTTCTGGACAGTCCTACGAGCAGTACTTC. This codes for CASSFSGQSYEQYF.

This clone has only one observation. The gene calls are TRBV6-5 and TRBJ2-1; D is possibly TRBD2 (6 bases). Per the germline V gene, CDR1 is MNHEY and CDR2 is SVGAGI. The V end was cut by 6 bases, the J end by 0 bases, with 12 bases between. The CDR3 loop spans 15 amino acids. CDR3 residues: CASSLAESSYNEQFF. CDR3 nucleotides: TGTGCCAGCAGCTTAGCGGAGAGCTCCTACAATGAGCAGTTCTTC.

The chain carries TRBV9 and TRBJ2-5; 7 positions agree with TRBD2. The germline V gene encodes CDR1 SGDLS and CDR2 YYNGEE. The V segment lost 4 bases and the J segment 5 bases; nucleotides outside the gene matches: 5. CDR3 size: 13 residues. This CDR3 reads CASSLLGGETQYF. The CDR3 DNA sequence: TGTGCCAGCAGCCTCTTGGGAGGGGAGACCCAGTACTTC.

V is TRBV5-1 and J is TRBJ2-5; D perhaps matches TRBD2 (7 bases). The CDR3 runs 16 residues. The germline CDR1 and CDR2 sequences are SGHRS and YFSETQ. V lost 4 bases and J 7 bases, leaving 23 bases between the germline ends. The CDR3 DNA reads TGCGCCAGCAGCATTGGTGGGGGGGCCGGTTATGTGACCCAGTACTTC. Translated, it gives CASSIGGGAGYVTQYF.

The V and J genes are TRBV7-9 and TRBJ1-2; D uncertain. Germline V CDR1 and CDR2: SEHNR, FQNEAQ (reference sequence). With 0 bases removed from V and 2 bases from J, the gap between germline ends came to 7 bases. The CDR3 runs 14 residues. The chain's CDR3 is CASSLAPENYGYTF. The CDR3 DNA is TGTGCCAGCAGCTTAGCGCCAGAAAACTATGGCTACACCTTC.

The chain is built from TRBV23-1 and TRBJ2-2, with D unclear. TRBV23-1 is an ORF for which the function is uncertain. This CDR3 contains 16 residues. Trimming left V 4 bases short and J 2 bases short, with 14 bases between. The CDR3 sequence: CASSLNTVPNTGELFF. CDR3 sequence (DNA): TGCGCCAGCAGTCTCAATACAGTACCTAACACCGGGGAGCTGTTTTTT.

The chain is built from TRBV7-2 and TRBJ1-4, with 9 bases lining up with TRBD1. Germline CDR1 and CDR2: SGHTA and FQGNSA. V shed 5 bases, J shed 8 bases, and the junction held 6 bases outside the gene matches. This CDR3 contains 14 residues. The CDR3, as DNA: TGTGCCAGCAGCCTACAGGGGGCAGGCGAAAAACTGTTTTTT. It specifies CASSLQGAGEKLFF.

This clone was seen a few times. CDR3 region: CASSPGQGAGYTF. CDR3 DNA sequence: TGTGCCAGCTCACCCGGACAGGGCGCTGGCTACACCTTC. The chain is built from TRBV18 and TRBJ1-2; 8 nucleotides line up with TRBD1. Germline V gene data show CDR1 as KGHSH and CDR2 as LQKENI. This CDR3 has 13 amino acids. V dropped 3 bases and J dropped 7; count of bases not matched to a gene: 4.

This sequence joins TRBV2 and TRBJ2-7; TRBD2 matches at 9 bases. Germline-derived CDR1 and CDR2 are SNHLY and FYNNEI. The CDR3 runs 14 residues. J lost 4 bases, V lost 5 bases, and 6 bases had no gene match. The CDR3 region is CASSISGGSYEQYF. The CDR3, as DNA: TGTGCCAGCAGTATTAGCGGGGGCTCTTACGAGCAGTACTTC.

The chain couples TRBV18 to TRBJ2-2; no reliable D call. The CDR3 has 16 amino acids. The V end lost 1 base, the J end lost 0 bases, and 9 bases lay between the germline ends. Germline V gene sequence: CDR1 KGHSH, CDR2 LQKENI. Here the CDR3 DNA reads TGTGCCAGCTCACCACTAAACGGAGCGAACACCGGGGAGCTGTTTTTT. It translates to CASSPLNGANTGELFF.

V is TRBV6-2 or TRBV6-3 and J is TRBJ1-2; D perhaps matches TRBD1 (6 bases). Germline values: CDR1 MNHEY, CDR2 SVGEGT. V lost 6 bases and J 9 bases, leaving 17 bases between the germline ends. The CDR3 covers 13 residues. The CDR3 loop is CASSPDSIFRYTF. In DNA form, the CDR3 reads TGTGCCAGCAGCCCGGACAGTATATTCCGCTACACCTTC.

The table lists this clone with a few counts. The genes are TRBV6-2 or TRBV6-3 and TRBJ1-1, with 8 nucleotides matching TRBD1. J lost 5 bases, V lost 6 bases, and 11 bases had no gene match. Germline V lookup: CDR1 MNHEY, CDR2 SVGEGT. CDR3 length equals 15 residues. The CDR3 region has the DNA TGTGCCAGCAGACCTAGGACAGGGTTAGGAACTGAAGCTTTCTTT. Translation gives CASRPRTGLGTEAFF.